Shown below are 7 T cell receptor beta chains from a single sample sequenced in a study of identical twins. TCRdb analysed the 5' RACE reads with MiXCR anew, one entry per CDR3 protein. The data show more than 650,000 distinct CDR3 sequences, around 6% seen once. Input material: naive T cells sorted from blood. These receptors were taken from a man aged 18-30 years in good health.

The gene calls are TRBV20-1 and TRBJ2-7; 7 bases match TRBD1. The CDR3 spans 14 residues. Germline CDR1 reads DFQATT; CDR2 reads SNEGSKA (reference sequence). V was clipped by 6 bases and J by 5 bases; unmatched bases: 13. CDR3 amino acids: CSARIKGAHNEQYF. The CDR3 DNA sequence: TGCAGTGCCCGAATTAAGGGGGCGCATAACGAGCAGTACTTC.

The rearrangement links TRBV15 to TRBJ2-7; no clear D gene. From germline, CDR1 is LNHNV and CDR2 YYDKDF (reference sequence). The CDR3 length is 15 residues. The V end lost 0 bases, the J end lost 1 base, and 10 bases lay between the germline ends. The CDR3 reads CATSREGILSYEQYV. In nucleotides, the CDR3 is TGTGCCACCAGCAGAGAGGGCATCCTTTCCTACGAGCAGTACGTC.

This clonotype was recorded many times. V is TRBV7-9 and J is TRBJ2-1; D not certain. The CDR3 runs 11 residues. In germline, CDR1 is SEHNR, CDR2 FQNEAQ (reference sequence). V shed 5 bases and J shed 5 bases, with 4 bases lying between them. CDR3 DNA: TGTGCCAGCAGCGGCAACAATGAGCAGTTCTTC. Translation: CASSGNNEQFF.

This clonotype was counted a few times. In DNA form, the CDR3 reads TGTGCCAGCTCACCACCGGGATTGAATGGGTACGAGCAGTACTTC. Translating gives CASSPPGLNGYEQYF. The V and J genes are TRBV18 and TRBJ2-7; no definite D call. CDR3 length equals 15 residues. CDR1 KGHSH and CDR2 LQKENI come from the germline V gene. V lost 0 bases and J 4 bases, leaving 13 bases between the germline ends.

This clonotype was recorded at least ten times. The chain joins TRBV6-4 to TRBJ2-1; D not certain. This CDR3 has 14 residues. Trimming left V 2 bases short and J 9 bases short, with 14 bases between. Germline V gene lookup returns CDR1 MRHNA and CDR2 SNTAGT. CDR3 nucleotides: TGTGCCAGCAGTGACGTTGGGTGGGGTGGTGAGCAGTTCTTC. Protein sequence: CASSDVGWGGEQFF.

This clonotype was observed a few times. This chain joins TRBV14 and TRBJ1-4, with a possible D match to TRBD1 (5 bases). Germline V gene data show CDR1 as SGHDN and CDR2 as FVKESK. This CDR3 is 18 amino acids long. The V gene lost 2 bases and the J gene lost 0 bases, with 16 bases spanning the gap. CDR3 bases: TGTGCCAGCAGCCAACGTACAGGCCCATTTGCAACTAATGAAAAACTGTTTTTT. This gives the protein CASSQRTGPFATNEKLFF.

This clonotype was seen a few times. V and J are TRBV30 and TRBJ1-1; 8 nucleotides agree with TRBD1. The germline V gene has CDR1 GTSNPN and CDR2 SVGIG (reference sequence). Trimming cost V 2 bases and J 1 base; bases outside gene matches: 6. This CDR3 comprises 15 residues. CDR3 amino acids: CAWSSTGQGNTEAFF. The CDR3 coding sequence is TGTGCCTGGAGTTCCACTGGACAGGGGAACACTGAAGCTTTCTTT.